This TCR beta chain appears in the sequencing data of a study of monozygotic twins with cystic fibrosis. This clone was seen a few times. What it recognizes is unknown. Profiling relied on immunoSEQ multiplex PCR, and the TCRdb table lists in-frame clones only, not all of them. This sample has some 35,000 clones, with more than 60% found just once. The CDR3 is 13 amino acids. The germline V and J ends were trimmed by 5 bases and 6 bases, with 11 bases remaining between them. CDR1 and CDR2 (germline): MDHEN, SYDVKM. Study-wide findings and caveats: J usage was most co-twin-similar in 8 of 16 pairs, V in 13. The repertoire was suggested to be naive-dominated, clonality median roughly 0.0089.

The sequence was collected from a girl aged 5-17 years with cystic fibrosis. The rearrangement uses TRBV28 and TRBJ2-4; the D gene is possibly TRBD1 (6 bases). The sequencing input was blood. The CDR3 nucleotides read TGTGCCAGCAGTGCAGGGGTTCTAAACATTCAGTACTTC. Its protein is CASSAGVLNIQYF.